A selection of T cell receptor beta chains follows, all from one sample in a study of type 1 regulatory T cells. TCRdb passed the reads through MiXCR, listing each CDR3 protein once. The table includes about 59,000 distinct CDR3 sequences, approximately 60% detected once. Antigen specificity for these receptors is unknown. Sequenced material: cultured non-Tr1 T cells, either the whole culture or a sorted T cell fraction (not recorded which). All receptors derive from a human donor in good health. Each CDR3 is given with its conserved first and last residue. D genes are given only for firm matches. Clone sizes are given selectively: once, few, many, or a class where the clone is expanded.

d_call: NA
clone_size: NA
j_call: TRBJ2-5
v_call: TRBV5-1
cdr3_aa: CASSLGADQETQYF
cdr3_nt: TGCGCCAGCAGCTTGGGGGCAGACCAAGAGACCCAGTACTTC

d_call: NA
clone_size: NA
j_call: TRBJ1-2
v_call: TRBV12-3/TRBV12-4
cdr3_aa: CASSRGGQFLYGYTF
cdr3_nt: TGTGCCAGCAGTAGGGGCGGGCAGTTCCTCTATGGCTACACCTTC

d_call: NA
clone_size: NA
j_call: TRBJ2-3
v_call: TRBV12-5
cdr3_aa: CASGRDLSTDTQYF
cdr3_nt: TGTGCTAGTGGTCGGGACCTCAGCACAGATACGCAGTATTTT

d_call: NA
clone_size: NA
j_call: TRBJ1-6
v_call: TRBV12-3/TRBV12-4
cdr3_aa: CASSPNRVNSPLHF
cdr3_nt: TGTGCCAGCAGCCCTAACAGGGTTAATTCACCCCTCCACTTT

d_call: NA
clone_size: NA
j_call: TRBJ2-1
v_call: TRBV4-3
cdr3_aa: CASSLGLSVYSNEQFF
cdr3_nt: TGCGCCAGCAGCCTCGGACTATCGGTATATTCTAATGAGCAGTTCTTC

d_call: NA
clone_size: few
j_call: TRBJ1-2
v_call: TRBV7-8
cdr3_aa: CASSLAMQRSGYTF
cdr3_nt: TGTGCCAGCAGCTTAGCGATGCAGCGCTCGGGCTACACCTTC

d_call: TRBD1
clone_size: once
j_call: TRBJ1-1
v_call: TRBV29-1
cdr3_aa: CSVKGGLNTEAFF
cdr3_nt: TGCAGCGTAAAAGGGGGCCTGAACACTGAAGCTTTCTTT

d_call: NA
clone_size: NA
j_call: TRBJ1-6
v_call: TRBV6-1
cdr3_aa: CASSDSQRLRPLHF
cdr3_nt: TGTGCCAGCAGTGATTCGCAAAGGCTAAGACCCCTCCACTTT

d_call: NA
clone_size: few
j_call: TRBJ2-1
v_call: TRBV7-6
cdr3_aa: CASSLYGTMGSNEQFF
cdr3_nt: TGTGCCAGCAGCTTATACGGGACCATGGGCTCCAATGAGCAGTTCTTC

d_call: NA
clone_size: NA
j_call: TRBJ2-1
v_call: TRBV5-1
cdr3_aa: CASRFGHLPNEQFF
cdr3_nt: TGCGCCAGCAGATTCGGACACCTTCCTAATGAGCAGTTCTTC

d_call: TRBD1
clone_size: NA
j_call: TRBJ2-7
v_call: TRBV5-1
cdr3_aa: CASSIRDRSYEQYF
cdr3_nt: TGCGCCAGCAGCATCCGGGACAGATCCTACGAGCAGTACTTC

d_call: NA
clone_size: once
j_call: TRBJ2-7
v_call: TRBV25-1
cdr3_aa: CASRGLSEQYF
cdr3_nt: TGTGCCAGCAGGGGCCTTTCCGAGCAGTACTTC

d_call: NA
clone_size: NA
j_call: TRBJ2-1
v_call: TRBV24-1
cdr3_aa: CATRVGISYNEQFF
cdr3_nt: TGTGCCACCAGGGTGGGGATCTCCTACAATGAGCAGTTCTTC

d_call: TRBD2
clone_size: few
j_call: TRBJ2-2
v_call: TRBV20-1
cdr3_aa: CSARDPSGRIGTGELFF
cdr3_nt: TGCAGTGCTAGAGATCCTAGCGGGAGGATAGGTACCGGGGAGCTGTTTTTT

d_call: NA
clone_size: NA
j_call: TRBJ1-3
v_call: TRBV13
cdr3_aa: CASSSPGNTIYF
cdr3_nt: TGTGCCAGCAGCTCCCCTGGAAACACCATATATTTT

d_call: NA
clone_size: NA
j_call: TRBJ1-2
v_call: TRBV6-1
cdr3_aa: CASSEAVKTYGYTF
cdr3_nt: TGTGCCAGCAGTGAAGCGGTAAAGACCTATGGCTACACCTTC

d_call: NA
clone_size: NA
j_call: TRBJ2-7
v_call: TRBV20-1
cdr3_aa: CSATKLGSSYEQYF
cdr3_nt: TGCAGTGCTACGAAACTGGGGAGCTCCTACGAGCAGTACTTC

d_call: NA
clone_size: once
j_call: TRBJ2-3
v_call: TRBV18
cdr3_aa: CASSPPGATDTQYF
cdr3_nt: TGTGCCAGCTCACCACCGGGAGCCACAGATACGCAGTATTTT

d_call: NA
clone_size: few
j_call: TRBJ2-5
v_call: TRBV29-1
cdr3_aa: CSVARAQETQYF
cdr3_nt: TGCAGCGTTGCTCGGGCCCAAGAGACCCAGTACTTC

d_call: NA
clone_size: once
j_call: TRBJ1-1
v_call: TRBV20-1
cdr3_aa: CSALSPNRAANTEAFF
cdr3_nt: TGCAGTGCCCTCTCCCCCAACAGGGCGGCGAACACTGAAGCTTTCTTT

d_call: TRBD2
clone_size: medium-sized
j_call: TRBJ2-4
v_call: TRBV20-1
cdr3_aa: CSPLETSGRNIQYF
cdr3_nt: TGCAGTCCCCTTGAGACTAGCGGGAGAAACATTCAGTACTTC

d_call: TRBD1
clone_size: few
j_call: TRBJ1-1
v_call: TRBV25-1
cdr3_aa: CASSERGTGTEAFF
cdr3_nt: TGTGCCAGCAGTGAACGAGGGACAGGAACTGAAGCTTTCTTT

d_call: NA
clone_size: NA
j_call: TRBJ2-3
v_call: TRBV10-1
cdr3_aa: CASGRPGVDTQYF
cdr3_nt: TGCGCCAGCGGACGACCAGGAGTAGATACGCAGTATTTT

d_call: NA
clone_size: NA
j_call: TRBJ2-1
v_call: TRBV7-2
cdr3_aa: CASSLSDRVWRESVYEQFF
cdr3_nt: TGTGCCAGCAGCTTATCGGACAGGGTGTGGCGGGAGTCTGTCTACGAGCAGTTCTTC

d_call: TRBD1
clone_size: few
j_call: TRBJ2-7
v_call: TRBV7-9
cdr3_aa: CASSYQGALEQYF
cdr3_nt: TGTGCCAGCAGCTACCAGGGGGCGCTTGAGCAGTACTTC

d_call: TRBD1
clone_size: NA
j_call: TRBJ2-2
v_call: TRBV7-9
cdr3_aa: CASSPRGQRPPGELFF
cdr3_nt: TGTGCCAGCAGCCCCCGGGGACAGAGGCCTCCCGGGGAGCTGTTTTTT

d_call: TRBD2
clone_size: once
j_call: TRBJ2-1
v_call: TRBV11-1
cdr3_aa: CASRQLAGVSNEQFF
cdr3_nt: TGTGCCAGCAGGCAACTAGCGGGAGTGAGCAATGAGCAGTTCTTC

d_call: TRBD1
clone_size: once
j_call: TRBJ2-7
v_call: TRBV27
cdr3_aa: CASSPRDSPYEQYF
cdr3_nt: TGTGCCAGCAGTCCCCGGGACAGCCCCTACGAGCAGTACTTC

d_call: NA
clone_size: medium-sized
j_call: TRBJ2-7
v_call: TRBV3-1
cdr3_aa: CASSQQGEQYF
cdr3_nt: TGTGCCAGCAGCCAACAAGGGGAGCAGTACTTC

d_call: NA
clone_size: NA
j_call: TRBJ1-3
v_call: TRBV6-5
cdr3_aa: CASRGTRGNTIYF
cdr3_nt: TGTGCCAGCAGGGGAACCAGGGGAAACACCATATATTTT

d_call: NA
clone_size: NA
j_call: TRBJ2-2
v_call: TRBV3-1
cdr3_aa: CASSQDGLSYAPGELFF
cdr3_nt: TGTGCCAGCAGCCAAGACGGACTATCGTATGCACCCGGGGAGCTGTTTTTT

d_call: TRBD1
clone_size: NA
j_call: TRBJ1-5
v_call: TRBV20-1
cdr3_aa: CSAGTGAGGSNQPQHF
cdr3_nt: TGCAGTGCGGGGACAGGAGCCGGAGGAAGCAATCAGCCCCAGCATTTT

d_call: NA
clone_size: few
j_call: TRBJ2-5
v_call: TRBV3-1
cdr3_aa: CASSQEGMTQYF
cdr3_nt: TGTGCCAGCAGCCAAGAAGGGATGACCCAGTACTTC

d_call: TRBD1
clone_size: few
j_call: TRBJ1-3
v_call: TRBV11-2
cdr3_aa: CASSSIQGARGNTIYF
cdr3_nt: TGTGCCAGCAGCTCTATACAGGGGGCACGTGGAAACACCATATATTTT

d_call: NA
clone_size: NA
j_call: TRBJ2-3
v_call: TRBV20-1
cdr3_aa: CSAPGEALDTQYF
cdr3_nt: TGCAGTGCCCCAGGTGAAGCTTTGGATACGCAGTATTTT

d_call: NA
clone_size: few
j_call: TRBJ2-3
v_call: TRBV7-2
cdr3_aa: CASSIQSDTQYF
cdr3_nt: TGTGCCAGCAGTATACAGTCAGATACGCAGTATTTT

d_call: NA
clone_size: few
j_call: TRBJ2-1
v_call: TRBV30
cdr3_aa: CAWSVRGLSSYNEQFF
cdr3_nt: TGTGCCTGGAGTGTAAGGGGCTTGAGCTCCTACAATGAGCAGTTCTTC

d_call: TRBD1
clone_size: few
j_call: TRBJ1-4
v_call: TRBV5-1
cdr3_aa: CASSWQGVNNEKLFF
cdr3_nt: TGCGCCAGCAGCTGGCAGGGGGTGAATAATGAAAAACTGTTTTTT

d_call: NA
clone_size: once
j_call: TRBJ2-3
v_call: TRBV27
cdr3_aa: CASSFAGMSTDTQYF
cdr3_nt: TGTGCCAGCAGTTTCGCAGGGATGAGCACAGATACGCAGTATTTT

d_call: NA
clone_size: NA
j_call: TRBJ2-6
v_call: TRBV5-1
cdr3_aa: CASSLVPGRSSGANVLTF
cdr3_nt: TGCGCCAGCAGCTTGGTTCCGGGCAGGAGCTCTGGGGCCAACGTCCTGACTTTC

d_call: TRBD2
clone_size: few
j_call: TRBJ2-7
v_call: TRBV3-1
cdr3_aa: CASSPGTSGRAGGEQYF
cdr3_nt: TGTGCCAGCAGCCCTGGGACTAGCGGGAGGGCCGGCGGCGAGCAGTACTTC

d_call: NA
clone_size: once
j_call: TRBJ1-1
v_call: TRBV28
cdr3_aa: CATSGTPHTEAFF
cdr3_nt: TGTGCCACATCCGGGACCCCTCACACTGAAGCTTTCTTT

d_call: TRBD1
clone_size: NA
j_call: TRBJ1-1
v_call: TRBV7-9
cdr3_aa: CASSADREDTEAFF
cdr3_nt: TGTGCCAGCAGCGCGGACAGGGAGGACACTGAAGCTTTCTTT